This T cell receptor (beta chain) was found in a study of cytomegalovirus exposure and HLA in healthy donors. The protocol was immunoSEQ multiplex PCR, while the TCRdb copy is restricted to in-frame clones and leaves out a portion. The table shows about 190,000 clones, with about 82% occurring only once. CDR3 length equals 15 residues. Losses at the gene ends were 5 bases for V and 7 bases for J; bases not matched to a gene: 11. Germline V gives CDR1 SNHLY, CDR2 FYNNEI. Sequenced: PBMCs. The sequence came from a woman between 18 and 29 years old in good health and CMV-seronegative. V gene TRBV2 combines with J gene TRBJ2-1, with 7 nucleotides matching TRBD1. CDR3 residues: CASSLYRGYGNEQFF. In DNA form, the CDR3 reads TGTGCCAGCAGTCTCTACAGGGGCTACGGGAATGAGCAGTTCTTC.